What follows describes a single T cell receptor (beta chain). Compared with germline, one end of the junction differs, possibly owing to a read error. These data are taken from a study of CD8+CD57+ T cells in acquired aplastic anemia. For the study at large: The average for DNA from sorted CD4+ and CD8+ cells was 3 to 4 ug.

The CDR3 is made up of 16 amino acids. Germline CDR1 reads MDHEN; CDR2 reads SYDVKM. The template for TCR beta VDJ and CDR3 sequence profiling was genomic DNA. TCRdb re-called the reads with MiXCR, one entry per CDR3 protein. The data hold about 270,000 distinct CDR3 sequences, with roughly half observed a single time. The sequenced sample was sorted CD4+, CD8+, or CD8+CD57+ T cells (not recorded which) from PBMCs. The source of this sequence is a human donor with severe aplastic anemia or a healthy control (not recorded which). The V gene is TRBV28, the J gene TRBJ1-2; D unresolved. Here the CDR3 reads CASSLSGRPGSYGYTF. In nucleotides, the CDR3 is TGTGCCAGCAGTTTATCGGGCAGACCTGGGAGCTATGGCTATACCTTC.